This T cell receptor (beta chain) comes out of a study of T-cell reconstitution after alpha-beta-depleted transplantation in children. Unique molecular identifiers were used to barcode this TCRbeta library. TCRdb itself ran the PCR reads through MiXCR, one entry per CDR3 protein. The table lists around 600,000 distinct CDR3 sequences, roughly 15% of them singletons, with around 0.96% in the top ten. CDR3 length equals 15 residues. V dropped 2 bases and J dropped 1 base, with 12 bases sitting between them. Germline CDR1 SGHRS, CDR2 YFSETQ. This chain links TRBV5-1 with TRBJ1-1; D is possibly TRBD1 (6 bases). The specimen comprised PBMCs from the stem cell graft donor, sampled from the stem cell graft. The clonotype was recovered from a human donor who donated a stem cell graft to a child with acute myeloid leukemia. Here the CDR3 DNA reads TGCGCCAGCAGCTTCTCAAGGGGGGGGAACACTGAAGCTTTCTTT. Amino acid sequence: CASSFSRGGNTEAFF.